The present TCR beta chain was sequenced within a study of cytomegalovirus exposure and HLA in healthy donors. Overall study results and limits: In a later analysis, at a false discovery rate of 0.05, roughly 17,000 TCR beta sequences matched HLA alleles.

Note on this clone: What it binds is unknown.

The PCR employed 60 Vbeta primers together with 13 Jbeta primers. Clones were read by immunoSEQ multiplex PCR, and TCRdb kept only the in-frame ones, dropping some. The sample gives some 120,000 clones, about 85% of which show up once; about 6.7% is in the top ten. Germline-derived CDR1 and CDR2 are SQVTM and ANQGSEA. V lost 3 bases and J lost 2; bases outside the gene matches: 4. The CDR3 contains 14 residues. The receptor comes from a woman aged 25 to 39 in good health and CMV-seropositive. The sample taken for sequencing was PBMCs. The chain employs TRBV29-1 and TRBJ2-7; TRBD1 matches at 10 bases. The CDR3 loop is CSVDQTGGPYEQYF. The CDR3 DNA reads as TGCAGCGTTGACCAGACAGGGGGCCCCTACGAGCAGTACTTC.